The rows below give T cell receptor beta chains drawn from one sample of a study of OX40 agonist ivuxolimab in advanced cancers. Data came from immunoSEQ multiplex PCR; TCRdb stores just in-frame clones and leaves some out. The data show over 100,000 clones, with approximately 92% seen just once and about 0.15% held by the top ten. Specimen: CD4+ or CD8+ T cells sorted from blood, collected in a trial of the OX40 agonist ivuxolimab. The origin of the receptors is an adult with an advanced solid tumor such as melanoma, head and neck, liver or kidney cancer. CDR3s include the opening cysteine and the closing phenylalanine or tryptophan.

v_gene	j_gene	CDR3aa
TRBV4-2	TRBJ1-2	CASSQTLQGANGYTF
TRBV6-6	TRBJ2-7	CASNQLAGEQYF
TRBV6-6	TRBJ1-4	CASSYSGEKLFF
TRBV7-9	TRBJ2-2	CASSLVGLIGYTGELFF
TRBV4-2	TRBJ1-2	CASSPKGHGYTF
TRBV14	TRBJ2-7	CASSQGVTTSYEQYF
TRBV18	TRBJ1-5	CASSPRGELRDRDVVPQHF
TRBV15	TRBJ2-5	CATSRDTASGRKETQYF
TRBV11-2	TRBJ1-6	CASSLVGGRINSPLHF
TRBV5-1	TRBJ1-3	CASSLGQGNGNTIYF
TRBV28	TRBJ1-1	CASTEGGGTEAFF
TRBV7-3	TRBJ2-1	CASSLNPGSRSYNEQFF
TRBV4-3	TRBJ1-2	CASSQTTGTGGAGGYTF
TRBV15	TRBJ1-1	CATSLIRDTEAFF
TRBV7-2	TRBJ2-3	CASSLLDTQYF
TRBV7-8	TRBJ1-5	CASSLGGGGGQPQHF
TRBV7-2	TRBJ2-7	CASSLSRQGGREQYF
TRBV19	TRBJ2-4	CATWDRASNIQYF
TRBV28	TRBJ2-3	CASSPHRGAGTDTQYF
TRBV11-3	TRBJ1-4	CASSLVIYFDRAKIGEKLFF
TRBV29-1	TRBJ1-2	CSVEDRGLRNYGYTF
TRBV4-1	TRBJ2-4	CASSQGRGVSDIQYF
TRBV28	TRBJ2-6	CASSLGSSGANVLTF
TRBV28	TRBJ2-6	CASGNRVSGANVLTF
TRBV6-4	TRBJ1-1	CASSEGLGNTEAFF
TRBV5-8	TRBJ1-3	CASSLRGGNTIYF
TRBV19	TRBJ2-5	CASSRIGGRETQYF
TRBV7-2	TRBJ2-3	CASSLEDTQYF
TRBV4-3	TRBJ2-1	CASSQDAGSVGLEQFF
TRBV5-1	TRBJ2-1	CASSTGLAPDEQFF
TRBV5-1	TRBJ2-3	CASTGTSYRTDTQYF
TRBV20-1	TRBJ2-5	CSATSDYQYF
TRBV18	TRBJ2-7	CASSPDSLYEQYF
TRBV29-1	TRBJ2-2	CSVLVAGGRTGELFF
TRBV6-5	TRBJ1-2	CASGPPGGYGYTF
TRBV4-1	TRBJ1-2	CASSQAGQGLLSGYTF
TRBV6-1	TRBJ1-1	CASVPPGRSATEAFF
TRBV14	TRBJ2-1	CASSRGPGQGILIEQFF
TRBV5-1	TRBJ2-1	CASSFASSYNEQFF
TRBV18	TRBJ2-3	CASSRLATDTQYF
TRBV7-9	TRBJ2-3	CASSLTKGADTQYF
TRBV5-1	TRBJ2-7	CASSFQGGEQYF
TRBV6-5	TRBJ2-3	CASRTLSTDTQYF
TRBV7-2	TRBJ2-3	CASSLGGTTGKVTQYF